This T cell receptor (beta chain) derives from a study of vaccination and CD4 T cells after COVID-19. As for the study in general: The convalescents comprised six males and four females, two of them Hispanic.

For this clonotype: The antigen is not known.

CDR3 size: 12 residues. Treatment described: approximately 10-day PBMC culture with coronavirus spike peptide pools or control peptides (ViraFEST assay). The Oncomine TCR Beta short-read assay was applied to DNA of cultured CD4+ T cells. TCRdb reanalysed the PCR reads using MiXCR and keeps one entry per CDR3 protein. The sample includes 15,000 to 20,000 distinct CDR3 sequences, 43% of them seen just once. V is TRBV21-1 and J is TRBJ2-7; no DNA check was done on the table's D call, TRBD1. TRBV21-1 is a pseudogene locus. The TCR comes from a human donor who had recovered from COVID-19. The specimen was CD4+ T cells from blood, cultured in vitro. CDR3 DNA sequence: TGTGCCAAGCCGGACAGTACCTACGAGCAGTACTTC. This encodes CAKPDSTYEQYF.